The 13 T cell receptor beta chains given below trace back to one sample, sequenced in a study of blood T cell repertoires in COVID-19 (dated by TCRdb to the early 2020s). Libraries were constructed by the immunoSEQ multiplex PCR assay. This immuneACCESS table, as held by TCRdb, lists in-frame sequences with V and J called but not all clones. Of the missing ones, under half trace to an unresolved V gene in checked studies; the others have no known cause. This sample lists about 110,000 clones; approximately 86% were detected once. 3.5% to 5.5% of the sample is held by the ten biggest clonotypes. Specimen: peripheral blood. All receptors derive from a man in his forties with acute or convalescent COVID-19.

This clone came up once. V usage is TRBV10-3 and J usage is TRBJ1-5, with TRBD1 as a possible D gene (5 bases). This CDR3 is built from 13 residues. V shed 8 bases and J shed 3 bases, with 11 bases lying between them. Germline CDR1 ENHRY, CDR2 SYGVKD. CDR3 sequence reads: CAIRRDPNQPQHF. The CDR3 bases are TGTGCCATCCGGAGGGACCCCAATCAGCCCCAGCATTTT.

The rearrangement joins TRBV6-5 to TRBJ1-2; 10 nucleotides agree with TRBD1. The CDR3 contains 16 residues. V shed 4 bases and J 6 bases; nucleotides not matched to a gene: 11. CDR1 and CDR2 from the germline V gene are MNHEY and SVGAGI. CDR3 region: CASSLTTDRGRDGYTF. The CDR3 bases are TGTGCCAGCAGTTTGACGACCGACAGGGGGCGAGATGGCTACACCTTC.

The chain has TRBV2 and TRBJ1-1, with D possibly being TRBD1 (5 bases). This CDR3 is 11 amino acids long. Germline V lookup: CDR1 SNHLY, CDR2 FYNNEI. With 7 bases removed from V and 4 bases from J, the gap between germline ends came to 7 bases. CDR3 region: CASNRFTEAFF. In nucleotides, the CDR3 is TGTGCCAGCAACAGGTTCACTGAAGCTTTCTTT.

This chain uses TRBV5-5 with TRBJ2-3; no clear D gene. CDR1 and CDR2 from the germline V gene are SGHKS and YYEKEE (reference sequence). V lost 2 bases and J lost 4, with 14 bases in between. The length of the CDR3 is 15 residues. CDR3: CASSFYRSSADTQYF. CDR3 DNA sequence: TGTGCCAGCAGCTTTTATAGGAGCTCCGCAGATACGCAGTATTTT. Variable domain in full (rest from reference TRBV5-5 and TRBJ2-3): DAGVTQSPTHLIKTRGQQVTLRCSPISGHKSVSWYQQVLGQGPQFIFQYYEKEERGRGNFPDRFSARQFPNYSSELNVNALLLGDSALYLCASSFYRSSADTQYFGPGTRLTVL.

CDR3 bases: TGTGCCTGGAGTGGGACAGGGCCCCATCAGCCCCAGCATTTT. It encodes CAWSGTGPHQPQHF. The chain employs TRBV30 and TRBJ1-5; 8 bases are a match to TRBD1. In germline, CDR1 is GTSNPN, CDR2 SVGIG (reference sequence). The J segment lost 5 bases and the V segment lost 1 base, leaving 4 bases of the junction unmatched. This CDR3 comprises 14 residues.

The genes are TRBV7-2 and TRBJ2-1, with 9 bases identical to TRBD2. Unmatched junction bases numbered 8, after V lost 6 bases and J lost 5 bases. The CDR3 consists of 15 residues. CDR1 and CDR2 from the germline V gene are SGHTA and FQGNSA. The CDR3 sequence is CASSRSASGDNEQFF. In DNA form, the CDR3 reads TGTGCCAGCAGTCGGTCGGCTAGCGGGGACAATGAGCAGTTCTTC.

This clone was counted once. J is TRBJ2-3 and V is TRBV5-1; 9 bases are shared with TRBD1. The V and J ends lost 0 bases and 3 bases, in that order; junction bases with no gene match: 2. CDR3 size: 15 residues. CDR1 is SGHRS, CDR2 YFSETQ, per germline. This CDR3 is CASSLDRGPTDTQYF. CDR3 DNA sequence: TGCGCCAGCAGCTTGGACAGGGGGCCGACAGATACGCAGTATTTT.

The chain joins TRBV9 to TRBJ1-2; D is undetermined. Germline lookup yields CDR1 SGDLS and CDR2 YYNGEE. V was clipped by 0 bases and J by 3 bases, with 12 bases between them. The CDR3 is made up of 15 amino acids. The CDR3 reads CASSVVETSHYGYTF. CDR3 nucleotides: TGTGCCAGCAGCGTAGTGGAGACTTCCCACTATGGCTACACCTTC.

The gene calls are TRBV27 and TRBJ2-7; TRBD2 aligns across 12 bases. The CDR3 is made up of 15 amino acids. V lost 2 bases, J lost 4 bases, and 3 bases stayed unmatched. Germline loops: CDR1 MNHEY, CDR2 SMNVEV (reference sequence). Written as DNA, the CDR3 is TGTGCCAGCAGTTTAAGGCTAGCGGGAGGGTACGAGCAGTACTTC. Translation: CASSLRLAGGYEQYF.

This clone was observed a few times. The chain couples TRBV21-1 to TRBJ1-1; the D segment call TRBD1 is taken from the table without a DNA check. TRBV21-1 is a recognized pseudogene. This CDR3 region has 17 residues. The CDR3 DNA reads TGTGCCAGCAGCAAAGCTACAGGAGAAAGGGGGAAGGCTGAAGCTTTCTTT. Protein sequence: CASSKATGERGKAEAFF.

This clone is a singleton in its sample. The V call is TRBV9, the J call TRBJ2-3, with 9 bases that match TRBD2. Germline CDR1 and CDR2: SGDLS and YYNGEE. The CDR3 runs to 16 residues. V trimming: 0 bases; J trimming: 6 bases; junction bases outside the gene matches: 8. As DNA, the CDR3 is TGTGCCAGCAGCGTAGATAGCGGGAGCGGTCGCGATACGCAGTATTTT. Translation gives CASSVDSGSGRDTQYF. Looking up the rest from reference TRBV9 and TRBJ2-3 gives the full variable domain: DSGVTQTPKHLITATGQRVTLRCSPRSGDLSVYWYQQSLDQGLQFLIQYYNGEERAKGNILERFSAQQFPDLHSELNLSSLELGDSALYFCASSVDSGSGRDTQYFGPGTRLTVL.

The chain combines TRBV7-2 with TRBJ2-4; D not resolved. Germline V gene lookup returns CDR1 SGHTA and CDR2 FQGNSA. This CDR3 has 16 amino acids. With 2 bases removed from V and 0 bases from J, the gap between germline ends came to 11 bases. CDR3 nucleotides: TGTGCCAGCAGCTTAAACATCCTTCTAGCCAAAAACATTCAGTACTTC. Its protein is CASSLNILLAKNIQYF.

V is TRBV21-1 and J is TRBJ2-1; the table's D call of TRBD1 was not tested on the DNA. TRBV21-1 is a known pseudogene. The CDR3 sequence is 16 residues long. This CDR3 reads CASSSMNRASYNEQFF. CDR3 bases: TGTGCCAGCAGCTCGATGAACAGGGCCTCCTACAATGAGCAGTTCTTC.